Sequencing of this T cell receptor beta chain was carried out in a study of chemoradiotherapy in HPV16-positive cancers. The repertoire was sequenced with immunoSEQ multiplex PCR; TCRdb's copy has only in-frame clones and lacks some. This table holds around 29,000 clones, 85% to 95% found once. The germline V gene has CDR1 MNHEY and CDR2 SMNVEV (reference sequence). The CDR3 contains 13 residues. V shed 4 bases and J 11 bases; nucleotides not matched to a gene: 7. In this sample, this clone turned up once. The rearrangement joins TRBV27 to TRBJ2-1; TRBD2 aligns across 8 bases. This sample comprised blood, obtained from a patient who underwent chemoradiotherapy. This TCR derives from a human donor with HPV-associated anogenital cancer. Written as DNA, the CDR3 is TGTGCCAGCAGTTCCCCGGTAGCGGGGAAGCAGTTCTTC. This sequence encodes CASSSPVAGKQFF.